This TCR beta chain came from a study of shared clonotypes between healthy human individuals. This CDR3 contains 14 residues. In germline, CDR1 is KGHSH, CDR2 LQKENI. The ends were cut back, 2 bases at V and 7 bases at J, with 12 bases in the middle. Libraries were prepared by immunoSEQ multiplex PCR; TCRdb keeps only in-frame clonotypes and omits some of them. The profile shows 850,000 to 1,100,000 clones, roughly 80% of them singletons. V usage is TRBV18 and J usage is TRBJ1-5; maybe TRBD1 (5 bases). Sequencing input: memory CD4+ T cells from PBMCs. Subset defined: CD45RA-negative fraction. This sequence was found in a man aged 18 to 30 in good health. Some clones in this sample may be carry-over from other donors' samples. The CDR3, as DNA: TGTGCCAGCTCACCAGGGGGAGTCGGGCAGCCCCAGCATTTT. The encoded protein is CASSPGGVGQPQHF.